These 16 T cell receptor beta chains were all obtained from the same sample, sequenced in a study of blood T cells in healthy people across ages. PCR was performed a second time for roughly 7 to 12 cycles using a sample-barcoded 5' primer and a J-beta primer mix. Each CDR3 protein is one row after TCRdb ran MiXCR on the 5' RACE reads. Of 800,000 to 1,300,000 distinct CDR3 sequences listed, approximately 25% are singletons. The sample also formed part of further work on T cells of mothers and their children.

The sample was blood. The receptors derive from a girl between 2 and 10 years old in good health.

This chain connects TRBV3-1 to TRBJ1-4; D remains unclear. This CDR3 region has 15 residues. The germline gives CDR1 LGHDT, CDR2 YNNKEL (reference sequence). V was shortened by 0 bases and J by 8 bases, with 13 bases between the two germline ends. CDR3 region: CASSQDLALPEKLFF. DNA for the CDR3: TGTGCCAGCAGCCAAGATCTGGCCCTCCCAGAAAAACTGTTTTTT. Full variable domain (missing parts from reference TRBV3-1 and TRBJ1-4): DTAVSQTPKYLVTQMGNDKSIKCEQNLGHDTMYWYKQDSKKFLKIMFSYNNKELIINETVPNRFSPKSPDKAHLNLHINSLELGDSAVYFCASSQDLALPEKLFFGSGTQLSVL.

The V and J genes are TRBV4-2 and TRBJ2-2; D is possibly TRBD2 (7 bases). There are 17 residues in the CDR3. In germline, CDR1 is LGHNA, CDR2 YNFKEQ. Trimming pared 3 bases from V and 2 bases from J, leaving 16 bases between. CDR3 region: CASSHVGGGLNTGELFF. CDR3 nucleotides: TGTGCCAGCAGCCATGTAGGCGGGGGCCTCAACACCGGGGAGCTGTTTTTT.

This clonotype was counted a few times. The chain is built from TRBV29-1 and TRBJ2-1, with D maybe TRBD1 (5 bases). Trimming removed 4 bases from V and 0 bases from J, with 10 bases in between. The germline CDR1 and CDR2 sequences are SQVTM and ANQGSEA. This CDR3 is 14 amino acids long. The CDR3 coding sequence is TGCAGCGTTGGAAGCAGGGCCTCCTACAATGAGCAGTTCTTC. This translates into CSVGSRASYNEQFF.

The rearrangement joins TRBV27 to TRBJ2-3, with 9 bases lining up with TRBD2. In germline, CDR1 is MNHEY, CDR2 SMNVEV (reference sequence). The CDR3 length is 15 residues. With 3 bases clipped from V and 2 bases from J, the junction kept 3 bases outside the gene matches. CDR3 sequence: CASSFSGGNTDTQYF. CDR3 nucleotides: TGTGCCAGCAGTTTCAGCGGGGGGAACACAGATACGCAGTATTTT.

The gene calls are TRBV12-3 or TRBV12-4 and TRBJ1-1; D gene uncertain. V was cut by 3 bases and J by 3 bases, with 11 bases left in between. CDR3 size: 14 residues. The CDR3 reads CASSFDSWYTEAFF. CDR3 nucleotides: TGTGCCAGCAGTTTTGATTCGTGGTACACTGAAGCTTTCTTT.

This clonotype was recorded at least ten times. The chain is built from TRBV20-1 and TRBJ2-7; 11 bases agree with TRBD2. This CDR3 has 17 amino acids. Per the germline V gene, CDR1 is DFQATT and CDR2 is SNEGSKA (reference sequence). The junction had 9 bases not matched to a gene; V was cut back by 0 bases and J by 2 bases. The CDR3 coding sequence is TGCAGTGCTAGAGACGCTAAGACTAGCGGGGCTACCTACGAGCAGTACTTC. Protein: CSARDAKTSGATYEQYF.

This clonotype was seen ten or more times. V is TRBV7-9 and J is TRBJ2-5; no reliable D call. In germline, CDR1 is SEHNR, CDR2 FQNEAQ (reference sequence). Trimming cost V 4 bases and J 1 base, with 7 bases left between them. This CDR3 comprises 13 residues. DNA for the CDR3: TGTGCCAGCAGCTCTACTGCCCAAGAGACCCAGTACTTC. Protein product: CASSSTAQETQYF.

This clonotype was counted only a few times. This sequence joins TRBV12-3 or TRBV12-4 and TRBJ1-6, with D possibly matching TRBD1 (6 bases). CDR3 size: 17 residues. The V end was cut by 2 bases, the J end by 9 bases, with 20 bases between. CDR3 bases: TGTGCCAGCAGTTTAAATGGCAGACCTTTAGGGGGTTCACCCCTCCACTTT. Its translation is CASSLNGRPLGGSPLHF.

This clonotype was recorded a few times. This chain uses TRBV6-6 with TRBJ2-7; 9 nucleotides match TRBD1. Germline V gene sequence: CDR1 MNHNY, CDR2 SVGAGI (reference sequence). CDR3 length: 15 amino acids. Trimming removed 5 bases from V and 4 bases from J; junction bases left unmatched: 9. Here the CDR3 reads CASSPGQGSAYEQYF. The CDR3 region has the DNA TGTGCCAGCAGTCCCGGACAGGGGTCAGCTTACGAGCAGTACTTC.

The chain carries TRBV29-1 and TRBJ2-5, with D perhaps TRBD1 (5 bases). Germline loops: CDR1 SQVTM, CDR2 ANQGSEA. V lost 6 bases, J lost 0 bases, and 8 bases lay in between. The CDR3 spans 12 residues. Here the CDR3 DNA reads TGCAGCGTGACAGAATACCAAGAGACCCAGTACTTC. Protein sequence: CSVTEYQETQYF.

This chain joins TRBV12-3 or TRBV12-4 and TRBJ2-7; D unclear. The CDR3 has 14 residues. V shed 1 base and J shed 4 bases, with 11 bases lying between them. The CDR3 loop is CASSLETQSYEQYF. The CDR3 DNA sequence: TGTGCCAGCAGTTTAGAGACGCAATCGTACGAGCAGTACTTC.

The chain joins TRBV20-1 to TRBJ2-1; tentatively, D is TRBD2 (6 bases). V gave up 4 bases and J gave up 0 bases, with 16 bases separating them. The CDR3 spans 16 residues. Germline-derived CDR1 and CDR2 are DFQATT and SNEGSKA (reference sequence). CDR3 region: CSATHRDSSSYNEQFF. The CDR3 region has the DNA TGCAGTGCTACCCATCGGGACTCAAGCTCCTACAATGAGCAGTTCTTC.

This clonotype came up a few times. The chain combines TRBV20-1 with TRBJ2-1, with 11 bases aligning to TRBD2. The length of the CDR3 is 17 residues. V gave up 4 bases and J gave up 8 bases; unmatched junction bases: 16. Germline V gives CDR1 DFQATT, CDR2 SNEGSKA (reference sequence). The CDR3 region is CSATNPMTSGTVYEQFF. The CDR3 region has the DNA TGCAGTGCTACCAACCCTATGACTAGCGGGACTGTCTATGAGCAGTTCTTC.

The genes are TRBV5-1 and TRBJ2-5; unclear D gene. TRBJ2-1 matches the DNA end more closely, so the J call is doubtful. The CDR3 extends over 12 amino acids. Germline CDR1 SGHRS, CDR2 YFSETQ. The CDR3 loop is CASSAVGDEQFF. The CDR3, as DNA: TGCGCCAGCAGCGCCGTTGGCGATGAGCAGTTCTTC.

In its sample, this clonotype was seen a few times. One end of the junction is discordant with germline, which a read error may explain. The CDR3 protein is CASSRWLTGLSGANVLAF. CDR3 DNA sequence: TGTGCCAGCAGCCGTTGGTTGACAGGACTATCTGGGGCCAACGTCCTGGCTTTC. The chain couples TRBV11-2 to TRBJ2-6; D tentatively fits TRBD1 or TRBD2 (6 bases each). Germline lookup yields CDR1 SGHAT and CDR2 FQNNGV. This CDR3 has 18 residues.

The J gene is TRBJ2-3, the V gene TRBV10-3; a possible D gene is TRBD2 (6 bases). V lost 3 bases to trimming and J lost 1 base, with 11 bases between them. The CDR3 consists of 15 residues. Germline CDR1 reads ENHRY; CDR2 reads SYGVKD. DNA of the CDR3: TGTGCCATCAGTGAAACGGGGGTGGGCACAGATACGCAGTATTTT. Translated: CAISETGVGTDTQYF.